This TCR beta chain was profiled in a study of molecular identifiers for immune sequencing clone quantification. TCRdb re-analysed the PCR reads in MiXCR, keeping a single row per CDR3 protein. The table shows fewer than 350,000 distinct CDR3 sequences, with about 22% occurring only once. A word on this clonotype: An end of the junction differs from the germline gene, which may be a read error.

Germline V gene lookup returns CDR1 SEHNR and CDR2 FQNEAQ (reference sequence). The CDR3 length is 14 residues. What was sequenced was naive CD8+ T cells from blood, with Jurkat cell RNA spiked in. The subset denotes: FACS-sorted CD8+CD4-CCR7+CD45RA+ naive T cells. This sequence was found in a human donor in good health. Some libraries in this study had Jurkat cell RNA spiked in. The chain is built from TRBV7-9 and TRBJ2-7, with D possibly being TRBD2 (5 bases). The CDR3 here is CASRTISGRYGQYF. CDR3 DNA: TGTGCCAGCCGAACGATAAGCGGTCGGTACGGGCAGTACTTC.